This TCR beta chain was documented in a study of T cells in Graves' hyperthyroidism and ophthalmopathy. This clonotype occurred many times. The antigen is not known. Broader study findings: Researchers found most expanded thyroid clonotypes above 0.001 in blood as well. A model using 13 V-J features told ophthalmopathy apart from stable hyperthyroidism.

There were TCR beta CDR3 regions amplified from RNA transcripts. During a first-round RT-PCR of the TCR CDR3, the HTBI primer set was used. TCRdb reprocessed the multiplex PCR reads via MiXCR and lists one record per CDR3 protein. The sample contains a few hundred thousand distinct CDR3 sequences, 15% of which appear only once. The V gene lost 6 bases and the J gene lost 0 bases, with 11 bases spanning the gap. Germline V gives CDR1 MNHEY, CDR2 SMNVEV (reference sequence). There are 14 residues in the CDR3. Sequencing input: blood. The chain is built from TRBV27 and TRBJ2-5, with D possibly called TRBD1 or TRBD2 (5 bases each). This sequence originates from a woman in her sixties or seventies with Graves' ophthalmopathy. The CDR3 region has the DNA TGTGCCAGCAGGAGGCGAGGGGACCAAGAGACCCAGTACTTC. Protein sequence: CASRRRGDQETQYF.